This T cell receptor beta chain was obtained from a study of graft-versus-host responses after intestinal transplantation. Study background: Recipients obtained multivisceral, liver-intestinal, or isolated intestinal transplants. Induction using anti-thymocyte globulin, followed by tacrolimus and steroids for approximately 3 years, was given to all recipients.

In the case of this clone: Its antigen is unknown.

Clones were read by immunoSEQ multiplex PCR, and TCRdb kept only the in-frame ones, dropping some. The sample has fewer than 10,000 clones, roughly 71% seen once. Notes on the study in general: Marrow from the recipient contained GvH clones, some of which had appeared first in ileum or blood. Subjects displaying graft-donor T cell macrochimerism possessed elevated graft-versus-host to host-versus-graft clonal ratios inside allografts.

Graft material was processed, releasing intraepithelial and lamina propria lymphocytes. V was shortened by 0 bases and J by 3 bases, with 12 bases between the two germline ends. Per the germline V gene, CDR1 is LGHNA and CDR2 is YNFKEQ. The CDR3 totals 15 residues. This clonotype was obtained from a human patient who received an intestinal transplant, so some T cells may come from the graft donor. The sequencing used ileum tissue, collected about 430 days after intestinal transplantation. V gene TRBV4-2 combines with J gene TRBJ2-7; D gene unclear. The CDR3 reads CASSQDWSQYYEQYF. Here the CDR3 DNA reads TGTGCCAGCAGCCAAGATTGGTCTCAATACTACGAGCAGTACTTC.